The TCR beta chain under discussion was sequenced for a study of neoadjuvant anti-PD-1 for oral cavity cancer. Study outcomes and limitations: Pretreatment Treg/Th17 ratio correlated inversely with post-treatment tumor clonality.

Note on this clone: Antigen unknown.

The CDR3 contains 13 residues. V gave up 7 bases and J gave up 0 bases, with 7 bases separating them. Germline CDR1 and CDR2: SNHLY and FYNNEI. Here immunoSEQ multiplex PCR was the method, and the copy in TCRdb shows in-frame clones only, minus some. The repertoire holds about 15,000 clones, about 67% seen once, with approximately 2.5% in the top ten. The sequence was obtained from a person between 35 and 79 years old with oral cavity squamous cell carcinoma. This specimen was PBMCs, taken before nivolumab (anti-PD-1) treatment. The chain employs TRBV2 and TRBJ2-1, with D uncertain. In DNA, the CDR3 is TGTGCCAGCAAAGTAAGCTCCTACAATGAGCAGTTCTTC. Amino acid sequence: CASKVSSYNEQFF.